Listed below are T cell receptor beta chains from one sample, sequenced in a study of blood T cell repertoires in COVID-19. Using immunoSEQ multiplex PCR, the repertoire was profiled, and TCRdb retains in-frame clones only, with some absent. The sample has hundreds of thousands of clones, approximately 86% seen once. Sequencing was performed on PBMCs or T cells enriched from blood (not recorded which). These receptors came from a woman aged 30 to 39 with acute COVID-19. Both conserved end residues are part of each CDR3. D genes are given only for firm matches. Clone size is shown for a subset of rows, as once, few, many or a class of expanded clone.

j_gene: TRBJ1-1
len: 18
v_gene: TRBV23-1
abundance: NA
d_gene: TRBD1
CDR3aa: CASSQCAGGIGENTEAFF
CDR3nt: TGCGCCAGCAGTCAATGTGCAGGGGGGATCGGCGAGAACACTGAAGCTTTCTTT

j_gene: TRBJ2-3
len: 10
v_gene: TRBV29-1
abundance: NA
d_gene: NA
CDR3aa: CSGGRDTQYF
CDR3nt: TGCAGCGGGGGGCGTGATACGCAGTATTTT

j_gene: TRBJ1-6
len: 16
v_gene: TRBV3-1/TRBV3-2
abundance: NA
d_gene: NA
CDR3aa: CASSQDVRSYNSPLHF
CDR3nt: TGTGCCAGCAGCCAAGATGTCAGAAGCTATAATTCACCCCTCCACTTT

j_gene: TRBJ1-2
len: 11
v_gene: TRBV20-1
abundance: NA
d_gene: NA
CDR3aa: CSARRQPGYTF
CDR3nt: TGCAGTGCTAGGAGACAGCCTGGCTACACCTTC

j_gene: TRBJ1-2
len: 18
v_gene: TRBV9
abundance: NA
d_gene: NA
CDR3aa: CASSALSFLGQDNYGYTF
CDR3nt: TGTGCCAGCAGCGCCCTATCGTTTTTGGGGCAGGACAACTATGGCTACACCTTC

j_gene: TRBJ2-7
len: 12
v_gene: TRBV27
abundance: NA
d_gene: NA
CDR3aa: CAIGWGPYEQYF
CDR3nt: TGTGCCATAGGGTGGGGGCCCTACGAGCAGTACTTC

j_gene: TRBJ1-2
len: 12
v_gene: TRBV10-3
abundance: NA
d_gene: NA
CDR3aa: CAISEQGGSYTF
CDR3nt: TGTGCCATCAGTGAACAGGGCGGAAGCTACACCTTC

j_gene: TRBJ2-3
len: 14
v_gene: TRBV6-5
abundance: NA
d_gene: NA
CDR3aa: CASSYQAGTDTQYF
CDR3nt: TGTGCCAGCAGTTACCAGGCAGGCACAGATACGCAGTATTTT

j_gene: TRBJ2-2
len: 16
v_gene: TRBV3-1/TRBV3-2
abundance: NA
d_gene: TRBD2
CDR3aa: CASRNLAGGYTGELFF
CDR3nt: TGTGCCAGCAGAAATTTAGCGGGGGGATACACCGGGGAGCTGTTTTTT

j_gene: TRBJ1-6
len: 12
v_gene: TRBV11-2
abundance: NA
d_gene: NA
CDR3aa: CASSFSNSPLHF
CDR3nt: TGTGCCAGCAGCTTCTCTAATTCACCCCTCCACTTT

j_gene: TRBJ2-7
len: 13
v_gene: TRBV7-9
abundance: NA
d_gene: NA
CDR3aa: CASSIDRSLEQYF
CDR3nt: TGTGCCAGCAGCATTGACAGATCTCTCGAGCAGTACTTC

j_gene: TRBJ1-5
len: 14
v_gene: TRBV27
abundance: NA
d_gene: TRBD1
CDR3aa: CASSWDRGNQPQHF
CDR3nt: TGTGCCAGCAGTTGGGACAGGGGGAATCAGCCCCAGCATTTT

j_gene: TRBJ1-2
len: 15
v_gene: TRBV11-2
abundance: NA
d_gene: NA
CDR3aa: CASSQAPQVNYGYTF
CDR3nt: TGTGCCAGCAGCCAAGCCCCACAGGTGAACTATGGCTACACCTTC

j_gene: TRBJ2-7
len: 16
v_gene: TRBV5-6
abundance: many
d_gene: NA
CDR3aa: CASSRLGGFASYEQYF
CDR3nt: TGTGCCAGCAGCCGACTCGGGGGTTTCGCCTCCTACGAGCAGTACTTC

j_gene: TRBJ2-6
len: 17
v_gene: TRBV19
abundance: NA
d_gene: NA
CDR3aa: CASSIAAGIAGANVLTF
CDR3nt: TGTGCCAGTAGTATAGCGGCAGGGATCGCTGGGGCCAACGTCCTGACTTTC

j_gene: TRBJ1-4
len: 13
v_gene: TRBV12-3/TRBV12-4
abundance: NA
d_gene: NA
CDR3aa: CASSYQSNEKLFF
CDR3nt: TGTGCCAGCAGTTATCAAAGCAATGAAAAACTGTTTTTT

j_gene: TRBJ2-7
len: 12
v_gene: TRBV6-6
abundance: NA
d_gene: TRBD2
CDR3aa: CASTSGGHEQYF
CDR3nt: TGTGCCAGCACTTCGGGAGGCCACGAGCAGTACTTC

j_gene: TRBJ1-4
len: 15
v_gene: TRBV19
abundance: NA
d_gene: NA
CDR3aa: CASSIQPGTNEKLFF
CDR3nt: TGTGCCAGTAGTATACAACCAGGAACTAATGAAAAACTGTTTTTT

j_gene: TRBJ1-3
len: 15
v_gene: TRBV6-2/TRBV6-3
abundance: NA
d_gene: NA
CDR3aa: CASSPSQFSGNTIYF
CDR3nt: TGTGCCAGCAGTCCCTCTCAGTTCTCTGGAAACACCATATATTTT

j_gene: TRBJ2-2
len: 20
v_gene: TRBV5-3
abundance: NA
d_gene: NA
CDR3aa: CARSAQRSVVGGPYGGELFF
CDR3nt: TGTGCCAGAAGCGCTCAGCGCTCAGTAGTCGGGGGGCCCTATGGCGGGGAGCTGTTTTTT

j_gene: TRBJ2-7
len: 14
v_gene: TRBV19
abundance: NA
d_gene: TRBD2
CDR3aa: CASSGGGRVLEQYF
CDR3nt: TGTGCCAGTAGCGGCGGGGGGAGGGTTCTCGAGCAGTACTTC

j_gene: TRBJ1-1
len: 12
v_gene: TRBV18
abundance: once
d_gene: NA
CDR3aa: CASSPGGAEAFF
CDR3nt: TGTGCCAGCTCGCCGGGGGGGGCAGAAGCTTTCTTT

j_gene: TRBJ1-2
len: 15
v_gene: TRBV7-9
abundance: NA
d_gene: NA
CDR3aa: CASSPPTTPNYGYTF
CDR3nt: TGTGCCAGCAGCCCCCCGACAACGCCTAACTATGGCTACACCTTC

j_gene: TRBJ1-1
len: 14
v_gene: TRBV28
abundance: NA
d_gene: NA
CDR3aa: CASSLISLVREAFF
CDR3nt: TGTGCCAGCAGTTTAATATCCCTCGTCCGTGAAGCTTTCTTT

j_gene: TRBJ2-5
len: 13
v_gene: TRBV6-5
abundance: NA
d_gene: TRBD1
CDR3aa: CASRRTGWETQYF
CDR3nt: TGTGCCAGCAGAAGGACAGGGTGGGAGACCCAGTACTTC

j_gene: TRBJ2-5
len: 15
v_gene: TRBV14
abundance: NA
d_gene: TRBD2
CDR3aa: CASSQLGLPQETQYF
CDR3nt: TGTGCCAGCAGCCAACTGGGACTACCTCAAGAGACCCAGTACTTC

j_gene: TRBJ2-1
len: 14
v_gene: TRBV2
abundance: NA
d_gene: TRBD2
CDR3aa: CASTPWGGYNEQFF
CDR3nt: TGTGCCAGCACGCCCTGGGGGGGCTACAATGAGCAGTTCTTC

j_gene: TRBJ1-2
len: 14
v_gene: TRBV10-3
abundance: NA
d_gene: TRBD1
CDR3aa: CAISESTGRYGYTF
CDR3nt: TGTGCCATCAGTGAGTCGACAGGGCGGTATGGCTACACCTTC

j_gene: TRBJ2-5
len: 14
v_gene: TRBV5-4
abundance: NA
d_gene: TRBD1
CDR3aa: CASSLGDRKETQYF
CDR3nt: TGTGCCAGCAGCTTGGGGGACAGAAAAGAGACCCAGTACTTC

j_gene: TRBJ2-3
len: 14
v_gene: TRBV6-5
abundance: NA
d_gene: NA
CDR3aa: CASSSTSGYDTQYF
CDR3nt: TGTGCCAGCAGTTCCACGTCCGGTTACGATACGCAGTATTTT

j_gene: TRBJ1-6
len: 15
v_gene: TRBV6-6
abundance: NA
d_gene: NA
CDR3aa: CASSYIGEGNSPLHF
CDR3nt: TGTGCCAGCAGTTACATTGGGGAGGGGAATTCACCCCTCCACTTT

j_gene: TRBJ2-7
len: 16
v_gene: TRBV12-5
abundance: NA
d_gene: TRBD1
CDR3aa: CASGLFGTGASYEQYF
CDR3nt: TGTGCTAGTGGTTTGTTTGGGACAGGGGCTTCCTACGAGCAGTACTTC

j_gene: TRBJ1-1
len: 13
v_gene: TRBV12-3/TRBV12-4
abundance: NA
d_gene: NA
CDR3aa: CASSFGRNTEAFF
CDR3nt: TGTGCCAGCAGTTTTGGCAGGAACACTGAAGCTTTCTTT

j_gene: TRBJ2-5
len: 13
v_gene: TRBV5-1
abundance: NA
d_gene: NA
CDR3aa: CASSLIRGETQYF
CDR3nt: TGCGCCAGCAGCTTGATAAGGGGAGAGACCCAGTACTTC

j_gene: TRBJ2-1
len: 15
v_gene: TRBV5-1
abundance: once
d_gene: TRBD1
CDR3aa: CASSLEQGAHNEQFF
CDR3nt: TGCGCCAGCAGCTTGGAACAGGGGGCGCACAATGAGCAGTTCTTC

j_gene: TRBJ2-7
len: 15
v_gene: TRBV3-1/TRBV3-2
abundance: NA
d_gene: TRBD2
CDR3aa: CASSQSRSGGHEQYF
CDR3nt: TGTGCCAGCAGCCAATCCCGTAGCGGGGGCCACGAGCAGTACTTC

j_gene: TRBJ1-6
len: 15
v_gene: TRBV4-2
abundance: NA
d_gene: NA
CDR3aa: CASSQEQGLKSPLHF
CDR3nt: TGTGCCAGCAGCCAAGAACAGGGTCTTAAGTCACCCCTCCACTTT

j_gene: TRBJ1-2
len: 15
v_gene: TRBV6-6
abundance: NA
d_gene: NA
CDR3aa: CASSLTLWGVRGYTF
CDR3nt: TGTGCCAGCAGTTTAACCCTCTGGGGGGTTCGCGGCTACACCTTC

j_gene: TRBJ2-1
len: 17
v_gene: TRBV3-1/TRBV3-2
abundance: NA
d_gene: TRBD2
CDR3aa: CASSQRPPGGPYNEQFF
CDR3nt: TGTGCCAGCAGCCAACGTCCTCCGGGGGGGCCGTACAATGAGCAGTTCTTC

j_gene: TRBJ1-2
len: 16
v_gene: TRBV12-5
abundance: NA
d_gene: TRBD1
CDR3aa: CASGLVLGTGNKGYTF
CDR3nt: TGTGCTAGTGGTTTGGTACTGGGGACAGGGAATAAAGGCTACACCTTC

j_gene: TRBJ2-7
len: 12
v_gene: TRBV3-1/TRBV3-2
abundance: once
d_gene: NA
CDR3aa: CASSLLGYEQYF
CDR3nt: TGTGCCAGCAGCCTCCTCGGGTATGAGCAGTACTTC

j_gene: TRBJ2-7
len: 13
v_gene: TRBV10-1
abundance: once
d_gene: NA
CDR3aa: CASHRRGSYEQYF
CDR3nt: TGCGCCAGCCATCGTAGGGGTTCCTACGAGCAGTACTTC

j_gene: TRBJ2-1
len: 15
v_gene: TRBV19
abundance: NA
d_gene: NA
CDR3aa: CASSIGGTVDNEQFF
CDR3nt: TGTGCCAGTAGTATAGGCGGGACAGTTGACAATGAGCAGTTCTTC

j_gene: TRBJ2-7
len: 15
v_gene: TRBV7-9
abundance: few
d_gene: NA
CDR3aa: CASSQGGAAYYEQYF
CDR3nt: TGTGCCAGCAGCCAGGGGGGAGCTGCCTACTACGAGCAGTACTTC

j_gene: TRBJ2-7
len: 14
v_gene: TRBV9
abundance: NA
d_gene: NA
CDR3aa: CASSVASGGDEQYF
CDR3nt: TGTGCCAGCAGCGTAGCCTCTGGGGGCGACGAGCAGTACTTC

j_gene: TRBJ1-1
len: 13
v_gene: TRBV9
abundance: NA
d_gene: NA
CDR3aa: CASSVQRNTEAFF
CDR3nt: TGTGCCAGCAGCGTACAGCGGAACACTGAAGCTTTCTTT

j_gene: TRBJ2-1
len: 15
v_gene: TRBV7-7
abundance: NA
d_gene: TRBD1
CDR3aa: CASSPDRGGYNEQFF
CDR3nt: TGTGCTAGCAGCCCGGACAGGGGGGGCTACAATGAGCAGTTCTTC

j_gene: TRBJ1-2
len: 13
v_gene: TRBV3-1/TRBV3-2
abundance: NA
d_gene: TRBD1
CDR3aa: CASRPGGDYGYTF
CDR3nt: TGTGCCAGCAGGCCAGGGGGCGACTATGGCTACACCTTC

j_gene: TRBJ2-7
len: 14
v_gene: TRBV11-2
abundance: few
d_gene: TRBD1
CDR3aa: CASSTLDRVGEQYF
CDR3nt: TGTGCCAGCAGCACTCTAGACAGGGTTGGCGAGCAGTACTTC

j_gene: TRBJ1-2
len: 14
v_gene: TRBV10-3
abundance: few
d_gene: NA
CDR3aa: CAISESSQGNGYTF
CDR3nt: TGTGCCATCAGTGAGTCGAGTCAGGGGAATGGCTACACCTTC

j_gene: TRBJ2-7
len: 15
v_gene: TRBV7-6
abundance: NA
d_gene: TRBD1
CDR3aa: CASSPHEGQSYEQYF
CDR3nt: TGTGCCAGCAGCCCTCACGAGGGACAGAGCTACGAGCAGTACTTC

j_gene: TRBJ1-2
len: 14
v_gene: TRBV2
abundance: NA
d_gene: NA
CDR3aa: CASTTTGMGLGYTF
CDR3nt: TGTGCCAGCACCACCACAGGGATGGGGTTAGGCTACACCTTC

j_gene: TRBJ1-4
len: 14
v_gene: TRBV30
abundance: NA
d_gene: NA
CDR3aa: CAWSRLATNEKLFF
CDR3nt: TGTGCCTGGAGCCGACTCGCAACTAATGAAAAACTGTTTTTT